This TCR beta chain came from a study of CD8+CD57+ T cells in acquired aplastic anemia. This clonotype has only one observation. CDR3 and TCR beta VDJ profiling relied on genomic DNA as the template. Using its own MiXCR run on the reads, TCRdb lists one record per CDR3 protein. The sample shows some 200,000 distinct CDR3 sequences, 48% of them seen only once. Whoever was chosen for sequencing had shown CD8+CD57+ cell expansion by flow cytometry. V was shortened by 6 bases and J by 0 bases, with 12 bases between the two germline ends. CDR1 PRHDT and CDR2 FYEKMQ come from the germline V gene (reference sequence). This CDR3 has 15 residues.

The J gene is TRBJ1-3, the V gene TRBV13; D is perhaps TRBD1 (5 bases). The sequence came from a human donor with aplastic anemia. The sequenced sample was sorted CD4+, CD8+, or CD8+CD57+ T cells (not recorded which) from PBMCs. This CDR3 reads CASRWGTFSGNTIYF. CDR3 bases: TGTGCCAGCAGGTGGGGGACCTTCTCTGGAAACACCATATATTTT.